These 14 T cell receptor beta chains originate from one sample sequenced in a study of blood T cell repertoires in COVID-19. The table came from immunoSEQ multiplex PCR; TCRdb's copy has only in-frame clones and leaves some out. The data contain approximately 270,000 clones, approximately 85% of them seen just once; the ten biggest clones take up 0.87%. Source material: peripheral blood. Receptors originate from a human donor with COVID-19, enrolled during active disease. The donor label of this sample is uncertain.

The chain recombines TRBV2 with TRBJ2-6; D is perhaps TRBD2 (6 bases). Between the trimmed V and J ends, which lost 7 bases and 2 bases, there was a span of 9 bases. The CDR3 length is 14 residues. CDR1 and CDR2 from the germline V gene are SNHLY and FYNNEI. CDR3 loop: CASTTGAGANVLTF. CDR3 nucleotide sequence: TGTGCCAGCACAACGGGGGCTGGGGCCAACGTCCTGACTTTC.

The CDR3 sequence: CATMDRAGNTIYF. The DNA of the CDR3 is TGTGCCACCATGGACAGGGCTGGAAACACCATATATTTT. The chain combines TRBV10-3 with TRBJ1-3, with 8 nucleotides matching TRBD1. This CDR3 is built from 13 residues. Germline CDR1 reads ENHRY; CDR2 reads SYGVKD. V gave up 10 bases and J gave up 2 bases; unmatched junction bases: 4.

This clone was seen a handful of times. This chain uses TRBV5-4 with TRBJ1-4, with a tentative D call TRBD1 (6 bases). CDR3 length: 13 residues. V lost 5 bases, J lost 8 bases, and 13 bases lay in between. Germline CDR1 and CDR2: SGHNT and YYREEE (reference sequence). CDR3 nucleotide sequence: TGTGCCAGCAGGAAGGAGGGGGGGGAAAAACTGTTTTTT. Its protein product is CASRKEGGEKLFF.

The J gene is TRBJ1-1, the V gene TRBV20-1; D unresolved. The germline V gene encodes CDR1 DFQATT and CDR2 SNEGSKA (reference sequence). Trimming pared 3 bases from V and 7 bases from J, leaving 6 bases between. The CDR3 totals 10 residues. This chain's CDR3 is CSASGVEAFF. CDR3 DNA: TGCAGTGCTAGCGGAGTTGAAGCTTTCTTT.

V gene TRBV5-1 combines with J gene TRBJ2-5; D not certain. The V gene lost 4 bases and the J gene lost 1 base, with 8 bases spanning the gap. The CDR3 has 13 amino acids. Per germline, CDR1 SGHRS and CDR2 YFSETQ. The CDR3 region is CASSPTFQETQYF. The CDR3 DNA is TGCGCCAGCAGCCCAACATTCCAAGAGACCCAGTACTTC.

The chain is built from TRBV5-5 and TRBJ2-2; tentatively, D is TRBD2 (5 bases). Germline V gene lookup returns CDR1 SGHKS and CDR2 YYEKEE (reference sequence). The V end lost 7 bases, the J end lost 7 bases, and 11 bases lay between the germline ends. The CDR3 totals 12 residues. CDR3 sequence (DNA): TGTGCCAGCTCCGGGGTGAACGGGGAGCTGTTTTTT. This codes for CASSGVNGELFF. Looking up the rest from reference TRBV5-5 and TRBJ2-2 gives the full variable domain: DAGVTQSPTHLIKTRGQQVTLRCSPISGHKSVSWYQQVLGQGPQFIFQYYEKEERGRGNFPDRFSARQFPNYSSELNVNALLLGDSALYLCASSGVNGELFFGEGSRLTVL.

The rearrangement links TRBV20-1 to TRBJ1-1; D gene ambiguous. V lost 3 bases and J lost 5, with 13 bases in between. From germline, CDR1 is DFQATT and CDR2 SNEGSKA (reference sequence). CDR3 size: 13 residues. CDR3 nucleotides: TGCAGTGCTAGTCGCGGAGGGTTAACTGAAGCTTTCTTT. It encodes CSASRGGLTEAFF.

This chain uses TRBV28 with TRBJ2-5; 10 nucleotides line up with TRBD2. CDR1 MDHEN and CDR2 SYDVKM come from the germline V gene. The V and J ends lost 6 bases and 2 bases, in that order; junction bases with no gene match: 12. The CDR3 consists of 17 residues. The CDR3 DNA reads TGTGCCAGCAGCCTCCGCCGGACTAGCGGCCTACAAGAGACCCAGTACTTC. Its translation: CASSLRRTSGLQETQYF.

In this sample, this clone turned up once. This chain uses TRBV19 with TRBJ1-2; 8 bases match TRBD1. The CDR3 has 14 residues. Germline V gene sequence: CDR1 LNHDA, CDR2 SQIVND (reference sequence). V dropped 6 bases and J dropped 1; count of bases not matched to a gene: 4. For the CDR3, the DNA is TGTGCCAGTAGAGACAGGGGAATTAACTATGGCTACACCTTC. It translates to CASRDRGINYGYTF. The full variable domain, in which reference TRBV19 and TRBJ1-2 provide the parts outside the CDR3, is DGGITQSPKYLFRKEGQNVTLSCEQNLNHDAMYWYRQDPGQGLRLIYYSQIVNDFQKGDIAEGYSVSREKKESFPLTVTSAQKNPTAFYLCASRDRGINYGYTFGSGTRLTVV.

The chain is built from TRBV7-9 and TRBJ2-3; 7 nucleotides match TRBD2. Germline loops: CDR1 SEHNR, CDR2 FQNEAQ (reference sequence). The trim removed 2 bases at V and 4 bases at J, leaving 9 bases unmatched. This CDR3 contains 16 residues. CDR3 nucleotides: TGTGCCAGCAGCTTAACGCAAGCGGGGAGTTCAGATACGCAGTATTTT. Its protein product is CASSLTQAGSSDTQYF.

The chain joins TRBV5-6 to TRBJ1-1, with D possibly matching TRBD1 (5 bases). The V gene's germline CDR1 is SGHDT and CDR2 YYEEEE. The CDR3 is made up of 15 amino acids. Deletions cut 3 bases from V and 3 bases from J, with 15 bases between. The DNA for the CDR3 is TGTGCCAGCAGCTGGCGCGGCAGGACATACACTGAAGCTTTCTTT. This sequence encodes CASSWRGRTYTEAFF.

The chain combines TRBV19 with TRBJ1-3, with unresolved D. The CDR3 runs to 15 residues. Trimming removed 0 bases from V and 0 bases from J, with 6 bases in between. The germline V gene has CDR1 LNHDA and CDR2 SQIVND (reference sequence). CDR3 sequence reads: CASSIDLFSGNTIYF. The CDR3 DNA reads TGTGCCAGTAGTATAGATCTGTTCTCTGGAAACACCATATATTTT.

This clone was picked up one time. The genes are TRBV11-3 and TRBJ2-2, with 7 positions matching TRBD1. The CDR3 contains 13 residues. With V trimmed by 2 bases and J by 13 bases, 7 bases remained unmatched. Looked up from germline, CDR1 is SGHNT and CDR2 is YENEEA. The chain's CDR3 is CASSLSRTGGLFF. DNA of the CDR3: TGTGCCAGCAGCTTAAGTCGGACAGGCGGGCTGTTTTTT.

The chain links TRBV4-1 to TRBJ1-3; no clear D. Germline V gene lookup returns CDR1 MGHRA and CDR2 YSYEKL. Trimming removed 3 bases at V and 0 bases at J, with 6 bases between. The CDR3 spans 14 residues. CDR3 sequence (DNA): TGCGCCAGCAGCCACGCGGGCTCTGGAAACACCATATATTTT. Protein product: CASSHAGSGNTIYF.